This TCR beta chain emerged from a study of cytomegalovirus exposure and HLA in healthy donors. General study points: In a later analysis, first-cohort TCR clusters were found to tend to co-occur in the 130 or so validation repertoires.

Sequenced by immunoSEQ multiplex PCR; TCRdb stores in-frame clones only, minus some. The table includes 150,000 to 250,000 clones, about 81% detected once. The CDR3 is 17 amino acids. Trimming stripped 4 bases from V and 2 bases from J, with 21 bases between. Germline CDR1 is SGHTS and CDR2 is YDEGEE. With respect to this clone: Its matching antigen is unknown.

The sequenced sample consisted of PBMCs. This chain joins TRBV5-8 and TRBJ1-2, with D perhaps matching TRBD1 (5 bases). The receptor was derived from a woman in her thirties in good health and CMV-seronegative. This chain's CDR3 is CASSTGHKLGNNYGYTF. DNA for the CDR3: TGTGCCAGCAGCACAGGCCATAAGCTGGGGAACAACTATGGCTACACCTTC.